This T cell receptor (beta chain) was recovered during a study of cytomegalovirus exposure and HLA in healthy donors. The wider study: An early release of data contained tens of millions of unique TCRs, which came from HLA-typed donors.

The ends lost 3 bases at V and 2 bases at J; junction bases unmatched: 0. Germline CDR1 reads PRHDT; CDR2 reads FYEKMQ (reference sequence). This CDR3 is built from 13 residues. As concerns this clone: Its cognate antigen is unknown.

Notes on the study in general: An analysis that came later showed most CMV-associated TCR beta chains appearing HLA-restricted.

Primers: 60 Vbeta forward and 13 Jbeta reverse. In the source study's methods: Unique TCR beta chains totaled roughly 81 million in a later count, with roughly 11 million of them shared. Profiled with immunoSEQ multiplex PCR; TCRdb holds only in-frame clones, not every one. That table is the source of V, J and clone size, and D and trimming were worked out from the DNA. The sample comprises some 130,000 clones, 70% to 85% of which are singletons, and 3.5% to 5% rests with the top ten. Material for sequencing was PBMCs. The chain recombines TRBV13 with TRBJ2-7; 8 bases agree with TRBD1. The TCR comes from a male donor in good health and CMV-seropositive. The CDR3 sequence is CASSLTGAYEQYF. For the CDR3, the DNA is TGTGCCAGCAGCTTGACAGGGGCCTACGAGCAGTACTTC.